The 3 T cell receptor beta chains listed next were all sequenced from one sample in a study of blood T cell repertoires in COVID-19. The assay was immunoSEQ multiplex PCR, and TCRdb's table has in-frame clones only and misses some. The sample comprises 200,000 to 250,000 clones, nearly 90% of which are singletons, and 10% to 12% rests with the top ten. Sequences were obtained from PBMCs or T cells enriched from blood (not recorded which). Receptors originate from a man aged 25 to 40 who had recovered from COVID-19.

This rearrangement joins TRBV5-4 to TRBJ2-7, with 9 positions matching TRBD2. Germline V gene sequence: CDR1 SGHNT, CDR2 YYREEE (reference sequence). V dropped 7 bases and J dropped 2; count of bases not matched to a gene: 4. The CDR3 spans 13 residues. Here the CDR3 reads CASRAGGTYEQYF. The CDR3 region has the DNA TGTGCCAGCCGAGCGGGAGGAACCTACGAGCAGTACTTC. Based on the CDR3 plus reference TRBV5-4 and TRBJ2-7, the full variable domain is ETGVTQSPTHLIKTRGQQVTLRCSSQSGHNTVSWYQQALGQGPQFIFQYYREEENGRGNFPPRFSGLQFPNYSSELNVNALELDDSALYLCASRAGGTYEQYFGPGTRLTVT.

The chain carries TRBV30 and TRBJ1-1; tentatively, D is TRBD1 (6 bases). The germline V and J ends were trimmed by 0 bases and 5 bases, with 13 bases remaining between them. The CDR3 covers 14 residues. Germline CDR1 and CDR2: GTSNPN and SVGIG (reference sequence). Here the CDR3 DNA reads TGTGCCTGGAGTGTAAGGGGGTTAACGACTGAAGCTTTCTTT. This translates into CAWSVRGLTTEAFF.

This rearrangement joins TRBV11-2 to TRBJ2-2; D is unclear. This CDR3 spans 16 amino acids. Germline values: CDR1 SGHAT, CDR2 FQNNGV. Between the trimmed V and J ends, which lost 3 bases and 0 bases, there was a span of 11 bases. CDR3 residues: CASSFRPLANTGELFF. DNA of the CDR3: TGTGCCAGCAGCTTTAGACCTCTAGCGAACACCGGGGAGCTGTTTTTT. Using reference TRBV11-2 and TRBJ2-2 for the parts outside the CDR3, the full variable domain is EAGVAQSPRYKIIEKRQSVAFWCNPISGHATLYWYQQILGQGPKLLIQFQNNGVVDDSQLPKDRFSAERLKGVDSTLKIQPAKLEDSAVYLCASSFRPLANTGELFFGEGSRLTVL.